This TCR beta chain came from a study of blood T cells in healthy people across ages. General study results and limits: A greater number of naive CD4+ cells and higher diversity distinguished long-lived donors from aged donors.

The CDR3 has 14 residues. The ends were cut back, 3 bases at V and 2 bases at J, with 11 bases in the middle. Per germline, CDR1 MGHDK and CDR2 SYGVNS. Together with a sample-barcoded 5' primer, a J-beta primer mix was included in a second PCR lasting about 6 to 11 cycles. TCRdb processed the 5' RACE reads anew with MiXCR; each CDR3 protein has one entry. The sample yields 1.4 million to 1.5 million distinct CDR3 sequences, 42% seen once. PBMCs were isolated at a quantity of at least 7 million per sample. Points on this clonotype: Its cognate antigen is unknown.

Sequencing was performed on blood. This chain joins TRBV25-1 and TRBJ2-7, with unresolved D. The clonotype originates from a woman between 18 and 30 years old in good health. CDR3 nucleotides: TGTGCCAGCAGTGATAGTCCCGGTCCCTACGAGCAGTACTTC. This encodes CASSDSPGPYEQYF.